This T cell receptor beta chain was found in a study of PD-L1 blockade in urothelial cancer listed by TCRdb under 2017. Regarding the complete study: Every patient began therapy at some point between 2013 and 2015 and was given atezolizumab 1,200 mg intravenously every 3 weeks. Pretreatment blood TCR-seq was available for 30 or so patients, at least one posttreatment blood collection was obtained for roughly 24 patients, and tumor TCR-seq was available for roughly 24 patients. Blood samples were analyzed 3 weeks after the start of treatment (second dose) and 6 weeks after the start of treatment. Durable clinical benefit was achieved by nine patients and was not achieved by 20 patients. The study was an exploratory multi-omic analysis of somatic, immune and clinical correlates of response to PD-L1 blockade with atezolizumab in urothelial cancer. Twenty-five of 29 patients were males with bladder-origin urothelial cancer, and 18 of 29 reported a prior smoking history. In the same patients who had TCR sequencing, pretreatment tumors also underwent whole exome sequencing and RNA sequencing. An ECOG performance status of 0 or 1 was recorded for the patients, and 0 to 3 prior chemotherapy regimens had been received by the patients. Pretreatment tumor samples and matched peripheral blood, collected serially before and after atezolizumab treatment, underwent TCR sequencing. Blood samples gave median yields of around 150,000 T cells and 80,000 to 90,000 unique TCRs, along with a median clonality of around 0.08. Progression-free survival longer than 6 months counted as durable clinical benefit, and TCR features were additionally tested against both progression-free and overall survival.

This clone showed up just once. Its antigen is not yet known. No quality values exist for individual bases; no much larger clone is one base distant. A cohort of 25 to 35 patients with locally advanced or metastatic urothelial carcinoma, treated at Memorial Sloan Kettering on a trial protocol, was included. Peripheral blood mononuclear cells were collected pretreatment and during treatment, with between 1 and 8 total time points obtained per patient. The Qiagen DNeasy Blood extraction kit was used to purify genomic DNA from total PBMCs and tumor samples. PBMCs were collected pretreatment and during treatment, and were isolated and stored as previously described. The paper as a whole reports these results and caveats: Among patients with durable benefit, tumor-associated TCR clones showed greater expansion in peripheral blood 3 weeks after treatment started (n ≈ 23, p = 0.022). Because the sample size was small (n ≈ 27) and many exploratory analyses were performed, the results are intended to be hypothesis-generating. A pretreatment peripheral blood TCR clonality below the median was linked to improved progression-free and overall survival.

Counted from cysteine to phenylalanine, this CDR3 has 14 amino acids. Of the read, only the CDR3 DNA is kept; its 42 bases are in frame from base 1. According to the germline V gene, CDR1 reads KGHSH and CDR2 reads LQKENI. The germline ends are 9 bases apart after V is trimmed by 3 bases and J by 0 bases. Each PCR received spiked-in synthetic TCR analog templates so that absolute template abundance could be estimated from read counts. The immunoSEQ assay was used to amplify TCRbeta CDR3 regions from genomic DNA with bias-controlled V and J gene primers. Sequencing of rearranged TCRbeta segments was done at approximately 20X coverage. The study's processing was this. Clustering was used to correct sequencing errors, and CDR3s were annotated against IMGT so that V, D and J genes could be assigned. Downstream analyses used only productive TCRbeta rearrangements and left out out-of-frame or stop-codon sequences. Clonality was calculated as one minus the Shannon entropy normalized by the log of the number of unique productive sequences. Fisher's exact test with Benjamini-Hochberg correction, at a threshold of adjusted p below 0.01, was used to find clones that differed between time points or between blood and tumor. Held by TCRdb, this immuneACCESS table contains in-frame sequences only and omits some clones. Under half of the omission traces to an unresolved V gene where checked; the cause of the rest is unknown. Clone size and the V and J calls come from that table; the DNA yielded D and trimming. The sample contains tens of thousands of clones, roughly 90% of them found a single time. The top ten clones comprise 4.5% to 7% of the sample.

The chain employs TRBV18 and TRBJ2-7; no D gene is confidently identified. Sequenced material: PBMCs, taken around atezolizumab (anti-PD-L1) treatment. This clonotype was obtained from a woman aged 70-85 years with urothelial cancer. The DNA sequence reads TGTGCCAGCTCACCTGGGCAGAACTCCTACGAGCAGTACTTC. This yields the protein CASSPGQNSYEQYF.